A selection of T cell receptor beta chains follows, all from one sample in a study of post-analysis software for immune sequencing data. TCRdb itself ran the PCR reads through MiXCR, one entry per CDR3 protein. The sample contains about 620,000 distinct CDR3 sequences, 44% of which appear only once. Sequencing was done on a sample of blood. These receptor sequences come from a girl between 5 and 17 years old with multiple sclerosis. Both conserved end residues are part of each CDR3.

v_gene	j_gene	CDR3aa
TRBV12-3/TRBV12-4	TRBJ2-5	CATSTGAGETQYF
TRBV10-3	TRBJ2-4	CAIRESGTENIQYF
TRBV10-3	TRBJ1-2	CAISDVGREKGYTF
TRBV6-6	TRBJ2-1	CASRGAGDSSYNEQFF
TRBV7-3	TRBJ2-3	CASSSWVTDTQYF
TRBV12-3/TRBV12-4	.	CASSRGTGSSYEQYF
TRBV29-1	TRBJ2-7	CSAGLDGYEQYF
TRBV5-6	TRBJ2-1	CASSLWREDDEQFF
TRBV6-5	TRBJ2-1	CASSYHARDISYNEQFF
TRBV12-3/TRBV12-4	TRBJ1-6	CASSWGQGTGISPLHF
TRBV10-3	TRBJ1-5	CAISDRGPYQPQHF
TRBV12-3/TRBV12-4	TRBJ2-7	CASSLPGAGQQYF
TRBV12-3/TRBV12-4	TRBJ2-1	CASSPPSGRAYYNEQFF
TRBV12-3/TRBV12-4	TRBJ2-3	CASSLGGIRTDTQYF
TRBV20-1	TRBJ2-1	CSARGLATSYNEQFF
TRBV20-1	TRBJ2-5	CSARQAGGPRGTQYF
TRBV10-3	TRBJ2-1	CAISEFPPSQYNEQFF
TRBV20-1	TRBJ1-2	CSASVLQGGDGYTF
TRBV29-1	.	CSVDEAYEQYF
TRBV12-3/TRBV12-4	TRBJ2-5	CASSFLGLGEETQYF
TRBV6-2/TRBV6-3	TRBJ1-1	CASRSQGITEAFF
TRBV10-3	TRBJ2-1	CPISPGTGVFNEQFF
TRBV14	TRBJ2-1	CASSQVERFSQFF
TRBV4-1	TRBJ2-7	CASSHIFRYEQYF
TRBV10-3	TRBJ1-1	CAISGQGNTEAFF
TRBV6-5	TRBJ2-5	CASSLPGREETQYF
TRBV12-3/TRBV12-4	TRBJ2-3	CASNAVLGGDTQYF
TRBV7-9	TRBJ1-1	CASSRGATEAFF
TRBV9	TRBJ2-1	CASSEGGTPYNEQFF
TRBV7-9	TRBJ2-7	CASSLAITSYEQYF
TRBV10-3	TRBJ2-3	CAIARTGKRTDTQYF
TRBV12-3/TRBV12-4	TRBJ2-1	CASSTLAGVHYNEQFF
TRBV6-1	TRBJ2-1	CASSETSGRYNEQFF
TRBV15	TRBJ2-5	CATSRGVEKTQYF
TRBV7-2	.	CASSRDKTAHEQYF
TRBV29-1	TRBJ1-2	CSARDSNDYGYTF
TRBV12-3/TRBV12-4	TRBJ2-7	CASSPNPLWAETYEQYF
TRBV2	TRBJ2-7	CASSEGSSGLNYEQYF
TRBV15	TRBJ2-3	CATSFLDTLGTDTQYF
TRBV7-9	TRBJ2-1	CASKRGDNEQFF